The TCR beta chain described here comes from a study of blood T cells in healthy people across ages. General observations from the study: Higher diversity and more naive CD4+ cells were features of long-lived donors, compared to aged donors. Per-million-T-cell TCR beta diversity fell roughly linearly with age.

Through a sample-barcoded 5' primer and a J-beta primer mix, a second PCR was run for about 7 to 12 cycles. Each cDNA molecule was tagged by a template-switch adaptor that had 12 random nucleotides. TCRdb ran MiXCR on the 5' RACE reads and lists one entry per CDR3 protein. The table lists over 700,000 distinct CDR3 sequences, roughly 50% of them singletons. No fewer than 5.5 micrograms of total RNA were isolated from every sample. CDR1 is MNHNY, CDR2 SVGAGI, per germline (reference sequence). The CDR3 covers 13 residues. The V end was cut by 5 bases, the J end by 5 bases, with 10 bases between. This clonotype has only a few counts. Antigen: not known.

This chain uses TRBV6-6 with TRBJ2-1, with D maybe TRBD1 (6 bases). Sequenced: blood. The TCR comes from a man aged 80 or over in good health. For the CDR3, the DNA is TGTGCCAGCAGTGAGGGGGTTCACAATGAGCAGTTCTTC. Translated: CASSEGVHNEQFF.